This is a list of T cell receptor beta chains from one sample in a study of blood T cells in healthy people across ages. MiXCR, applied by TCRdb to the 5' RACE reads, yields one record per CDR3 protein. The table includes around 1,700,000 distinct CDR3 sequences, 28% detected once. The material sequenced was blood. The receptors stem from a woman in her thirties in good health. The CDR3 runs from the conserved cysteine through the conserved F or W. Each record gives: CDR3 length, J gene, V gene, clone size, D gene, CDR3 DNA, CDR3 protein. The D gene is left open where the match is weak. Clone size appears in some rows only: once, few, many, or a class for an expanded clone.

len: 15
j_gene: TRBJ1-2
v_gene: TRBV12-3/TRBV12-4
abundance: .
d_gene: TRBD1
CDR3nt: TGTGCCAGCAGTTTAGCAAGGACAGGGACCTGTGGCTACACCTTC
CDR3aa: CASSLARTGTCGYTF

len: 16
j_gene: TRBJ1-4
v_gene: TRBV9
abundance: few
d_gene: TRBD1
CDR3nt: TGTGCCAGCAGCGGAGGGGACAGGGAAACTAATGAAAAACTGTTTTTT
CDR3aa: CASSGGDRETNEKLFF

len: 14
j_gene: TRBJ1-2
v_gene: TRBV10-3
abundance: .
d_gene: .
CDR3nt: TGTGCCATCAGTGAACCCCCGGGGAGGGATGGCTACACCTTC
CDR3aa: CAISEPPGRDGYTF

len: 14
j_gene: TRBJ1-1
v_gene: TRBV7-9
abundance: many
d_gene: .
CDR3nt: TGTGCCAGCAGCCAAGAGGGGGTAGGTACTGAAGCTTTCTTT
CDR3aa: CASSQEGVGTEAFF

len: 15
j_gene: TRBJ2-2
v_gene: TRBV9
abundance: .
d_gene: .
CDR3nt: TGTGCCAGCAGCGTAGTTTTGGGGAACACCGGGGAGCTGTTTTTT
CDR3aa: CASSVVLGNTGELFF

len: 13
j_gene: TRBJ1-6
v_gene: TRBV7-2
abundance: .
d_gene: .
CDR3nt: TGTGCCAGCAGCTTAGCGCGGGAGACACCCCTCCACTTT
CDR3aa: CASSLARETPLHF

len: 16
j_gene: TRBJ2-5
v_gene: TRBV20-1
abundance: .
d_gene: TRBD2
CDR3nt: TGCAGTGCTAGGAGAGGGACTAGCGGGTACCAAGAGACCCAGTACTTC
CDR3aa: CSARRGTSGYQETQYF

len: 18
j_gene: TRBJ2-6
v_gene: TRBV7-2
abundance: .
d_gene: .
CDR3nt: TGTGCCAGCAGCGTAGGTGGACTCAGAAGCTCTGGGGCCAACGTCCTGACTTTC
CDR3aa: CASSVGGLRSSGANVLTF

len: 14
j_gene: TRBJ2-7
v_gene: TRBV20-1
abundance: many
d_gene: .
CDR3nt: TGCAGTGCTAGGGGCCAGGGTGGCGACTACGAGCAGTACTTC
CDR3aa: CSARGQGGDYEQYF

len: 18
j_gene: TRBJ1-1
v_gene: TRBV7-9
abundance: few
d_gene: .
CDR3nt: TGTGCCTGCAGCTTAGTGCCCCCGCAAGGGGAGGCGAACACTGAAGCTTTCTTT
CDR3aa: CACSLVPPQGEANTEAFF

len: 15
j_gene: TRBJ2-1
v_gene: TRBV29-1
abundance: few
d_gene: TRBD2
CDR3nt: TGCAGCGTTGAGGCCGGGGCGGGGGTTCACAATGAGCAGTTCTTC
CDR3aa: CSVEAGAGVHNEQFF

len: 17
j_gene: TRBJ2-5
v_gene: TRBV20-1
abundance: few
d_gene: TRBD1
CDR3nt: TGCAGTGCCCTGAGAGGGGGCGCCGGCTTCGGTGGGGAGACCCAGTACTTC
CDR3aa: CSALRGGAGFGGETQYF

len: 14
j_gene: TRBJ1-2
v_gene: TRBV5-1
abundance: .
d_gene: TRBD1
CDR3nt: TGCGCCAGCGGCTCGGGACAGCCTTCGGATGGCTACACCTTC
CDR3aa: CASGSGQPSDGYTF

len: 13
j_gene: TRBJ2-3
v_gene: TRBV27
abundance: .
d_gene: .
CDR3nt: TGTGCCAGCAGTTTCTATAGCACAGATACGCAGTATTTT
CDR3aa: CASSFYSTDTQYF

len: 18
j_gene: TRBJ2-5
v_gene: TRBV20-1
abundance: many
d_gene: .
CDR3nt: TGCAGTGCTAGATCCGGGGGATGGGACACCCACAAGTACGGGACCCAGTACTTC
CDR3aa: CSARSGGWDTHKYGTQYF

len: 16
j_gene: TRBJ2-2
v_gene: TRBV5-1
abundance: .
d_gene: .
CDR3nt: TGCGCCAGCAGTCCCCAGGTCCGGGAAAACACCGGGGAGCCGTTTTTT
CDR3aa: CASSPQVRENTGEPFF

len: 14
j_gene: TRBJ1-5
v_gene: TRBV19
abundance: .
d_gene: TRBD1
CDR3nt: TGTGCCAGTAGTAACAGGGGAGGAAATCAGCCCCAGCATTTT
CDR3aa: CASSNRGGNQPQHF

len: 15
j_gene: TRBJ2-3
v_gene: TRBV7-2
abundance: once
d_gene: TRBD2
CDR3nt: TGTGCCAGCAGGCTAGCGGGAGGGAGCGCAGATACGCAGTATTTT
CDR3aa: CASRLAGGSADTQYF

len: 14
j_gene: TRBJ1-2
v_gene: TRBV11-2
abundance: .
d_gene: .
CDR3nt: TGTGCCGGCAGCTTAGCCCCACCCCGGAGGGGCTACACCTTC
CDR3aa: CAGSLAPPRRGYTF

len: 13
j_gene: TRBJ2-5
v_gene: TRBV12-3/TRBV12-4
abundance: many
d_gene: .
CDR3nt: TGTGCCAGCAGTAGGGAGATCCAAGAGACCCAGTACTTC
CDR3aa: CASSREIQETQYF

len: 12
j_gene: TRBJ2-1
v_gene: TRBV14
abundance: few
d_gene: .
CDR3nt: TGTGCCAGCAGCCAATGGGACGGTGAGCAGTTCTTC
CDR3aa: CASSQWDGEQFF

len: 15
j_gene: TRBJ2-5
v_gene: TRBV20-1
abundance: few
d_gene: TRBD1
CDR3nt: TGCAGTGCTAGTAAGAGGACAGGGGGCTTTGAGACCCAGTACTTC
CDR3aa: CSASKRTGGFETQYF

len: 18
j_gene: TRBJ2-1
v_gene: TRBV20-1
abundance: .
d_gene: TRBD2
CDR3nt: TGCAGTGCTAGTAAGGCCTGGGGGAGCGGGAGTTTATACAATGAGCAGTTCTTC
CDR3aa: CSASKAWGSGSLYNEQFF

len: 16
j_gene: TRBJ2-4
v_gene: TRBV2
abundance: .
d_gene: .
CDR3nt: TGTGCCAGCAGTTCCGGGAATAGCGGCGGTGGGGACATTCAGTACTTC
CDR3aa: CASSSGNSGGGDIQYF

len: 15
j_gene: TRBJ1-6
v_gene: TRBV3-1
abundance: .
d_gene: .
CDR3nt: TGTGCCAGCAGCCAAGTCCCCAACAGCAATTCACCCCTCCACTTT
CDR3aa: CASSQVPNSNSPLHF